The 23 T cell receptor beta chains reported below all come from one sample, sequenced in a study of blood T cell repertoires in COVID-19 (dated by TCRdb to about 2020). Library construction relied on the immunoSEQ multiplex PCR assay. This immuneACCESS table, as held by TCRdb, lists in-frame sequences with V and J called but not all clones. Of the missing ones, under half trace to an unresolved V gene in checked studies; the others have no known cause. Across this sample there are 200,000 to 300,000 clones, with approximately 87% seen only once. The top ten clonotypes cover under 2.5% of the sample. Sequencing input: peripheral blood. All receptors come from a woman between 45 and 65 years old with acute or convalescent COVID-19.

The V and J genes are TRBV30 and TRBJ1-3; D gene uncertain. The CDR3 spans 13 residues. Between the trimmed V and J ends, which lost 8 bases and 0 bases, there was a span of 11 bases. Germline values: CDR1 GTSNPN, CDR2 SVGIG (reference sequence). The CDR3 region is CALTLISGNTIYF. CDR3 coding DNA: TGTGCCCTTACTCTGATCTCTGGAAACACCATATATTTT. The variable domain in full, completed from reference TRBV30 and TRBJ1-3, reads SQTIHQWPATLVQPVGSPLSLECTVEGTSNPNLYWYRQAAGRGLQLLFYSVGIGQISSEVPQNLSASRPQDRQFILSSKKLLLSDSGFYLCALTLISGNTIYFGEGSWLTVV.

The chain recombines TRBV7-2 with TRBJ2-3; TRBD2 agrees at 7 bases. V was pared by 5 bases and J by 4 bases, with 9 bases of the junction left unmatched. Germline V gives CDR1 SGHTA, CDR2 FQGNSA. The CDR3 runs 15 residues. CDR3 nucleotide sequence: TGTGCCAGCAGCCCCCGGGAGCGGGGCTCAGATACGCAGTATTTT. This encodes CASSPRERGSDTQYF. The variable domain in full, with the rest retrieved from reference TRBV7-2 and TRBJ2-3, is GAGVSQSPSNKVTEKGKDVELRCDPISGHTALYWYRQSLGQGLEFLIYFQGNSAPDKSGLPSDRFSAERTGGSVSTLTIQRTQQEDSAVYLCASSPRERGSDTQYFGPGTRLTVL.

The rearrangement uses TRBV25-1 and TRBJ1-2; 8 bases are a match to TRBD1. The V gene end was trimmed by 6 bases and the J gene end by 4 bases; junction bases not matched to a gene: 1. The CDR3 loop spans 12 amino acids. Germline-derived CDR1 and CDR2 are MGHDK and SYGVNS. Here the CDR3 DNA reads TGTGCCAGCAGGACAGGGGCCTATGGCTACACCTTC. Its protein product is CASRTGAYGYTF.

The chain has TRBV19 and TRBJ1-2; possible D gene TRBD1, 6 bases. This CDR3 has 12 amino acids. V lost 5 bases, J lost 4 bases, and 8 bases lay in between. Germline V gives CDR1 LNHDA, CDR2 SQIVND (reference sequence). Here the CDR3 DNA reads TGTGCCAGTAGTGAGACAGGCTATGGCTACACCTTC. Protein: CASSETGYGYTF.

The chain links TRBV9 to TRBJ2-3, with 12 bases lining up with TRBD2. The CDR3 totals 16 residues. Germline values: CDR1 SGDLS, CDR2 YYNGEE. V dropped 3 bases and J dropped 2; count of bases not matched to a gene: 4. The CDR3 bases are TGTGCCAGCAGCGAGTGGACTAGCGGGGCCACAGATACGCAGTATTTT. As protein: CASSEWTSGATDTQYF.

The rearrangement uses TRBV11-1 and TRBJ2-4, with TRBD1 matching over 7 bases. The CDR3 has 16 residues. Germline trimming cut 5 bases from V and 7 bases from J; bases unmatched to any gene: 14. Per the germline V gene, CDR1 is SGHAT and CDR2 is FQDESV (reference sequence). In nucleotides, the CDR3 is TGTGCCAGCAGCCTGGGAAGGGGGCCAGAAGGTAACATTCAGTACTTC. Translation gives CASSLGRGPEGNIQYF.

J is TRBJ1-4 and V is TRBV19, with D perhaps matching TRBD1 (5 bases). The CDR3 runs to 15 residues. Between the trimmed V and J ends, which lost 3 bases and 7 bases, there was a span of 15 bases. Germline V gene sequence: CDR1 LNHDA, CDR2 SQIVND (reference sequence). CDR3 sequence: CASSIWGVGGEKLFF. The CDR3 DNA follows: TGTGCCAGTAGTATTTGGGGCGTAGGTGGTGAAAAACTGTTTTTT.

The chain joins TRBV18 to TRBJ2-4, with 10 bases that match TRBD1. The CDR3 totals 13 residues. The germline V gene encodes CDR1 KGHSH and CDR2 LQKENI. V was pared by 6 bases and J by 7 bases, with 3 bases of the junction left unmatched. CDR3 loop: CASSMDRGNIQYF. CDR3 nucleotides: TGTGCCAGCTCGATGGACAGGGGGAACATTCAGTACTTC.

The chain is built from TRBV18 and TRBJ1-1; 10 bases are a match to TRBD1. The CDR3 sequence is 15 residues long. Germline-derived CDR1 and CDR2 are KGHSH and LQKENI. V trimming: 3 bases; J trimming: 5 bases; junction bases outside the gene matches: 6. Here the CDR3 reads CASSPAGQGVTEAFF. CDR3 bases: TGTGCCAGCTCACCCGCCGGACAGGGGGTAACTGAAGCTTTCTTT.

The rearrangement links TRBV12-3 or TRBV12-4 to TRBJ2-5, with TRBD2 identical over 8 bases. This CDR3 contains 13 residues. J gave up 5 bases and V 10 bases, and 9 bases lay outside the gene matches. CDR3 DNA: TGTGCCACCTCAAAGCGGGAGAGGGAGACCCAGTACTTC. Its translation is CATSKRERETQYF.

The rearrangement links TRBV18 to TRBJ1-5; D gene uncertain. Looked up from germline, CDR1 is KGHSH and CDR2 is LQKENI. The V gene lost 5 bases and the J gene lost 0 bases, with 5 bases spanning the gap. This CDR3 is 13 amino acids long. The CDR3 DNA follows: TGTGCCAGCTCATCCTATAGCAATCAGCCCCAGCATTTT. It is translated as CASSSYSNQPQHF.

This sequence joins TRBV10-3 and TRBJ1-3, with no clear D. Trimming left V 4 bases short and J 1 base short, with 14 bases between. The CDR3 contains 16 residues. CDR1 is ENHRY, CDR2 SYGVKD, per germline. CDR3 in amino acids: CAISGISTRSGNTIYF. The CDR3 DNA reads as TGTGCCATCAGTGGCATTTCTACCCGATCTGGAAACACCATATATTTT.

The chain links TRBV7-3 to TRBJ1-1; D might be TRBD1 (6 bases). The V gene's germline CDR1 is SGHTA and CDR2 FQGTGA. This CDR3 is built from 14 residues. The V gene lost 2 bases and the J gene lost 0 bases, with 7 bases spanning the gap. In DNA, the CDR3 is TGTGCCAGCAGCTTAGGGGGCATGAACACTGAAGCTTTCTTT. Translating it yields CASSLGGMNTEAFF.

This clone is a singleton in its sample. Other DNA sequences in this specimen translate into the identical CDR3. The J gene is TRBJ2-7, the V gene TRBV7-2; D is perhaps TRBD1 (6 bases). V lost 6 bases to trimming and J lost 2 bases, with 14 bases between them. Germline V gene lookup returns CDR1 SGHTA and CDR2 FQGNSA. CDR3 length: 14 residues. CDR3 DNA: TGTGCCAGCAGTTTGACACCAGGGGCCTACGAGCAGTACTTC. This encodes CASSLTPGAYEQYF. Filled out from reference TRBV7-2 and TRBJ2-7, the complete variable domain reads GAGVSQSPSNKVTEKGKDVELRCDPISGHTALYWYRQSLGQGLEFLIYFQGNSAPDKSGLPSDRFSAERTGGSVSTLTIQRTQQEDSAVYLCASSLTPGAYEQYFGPGTRLTVT.

As for this clone: Additional DNA sequences in this sample encode the identical CDR3. The V call is TRBV18, the J call TRBJ2-3; 9 nucleotides match TRBD1. Germline trimming cut 0 bases from V and 3 bases from J; bases unmatched to any gene: 1. Germline CDR1 is KGHSH and CDR2 is LQKENI. The CDR3 is made up of 15 amino acids. In DNA form, the CDR3 reads TGTGCCAGCTCACCACCGGGACAGGGAACAGATACGCAGTATTTT. This encodes CASSPPGQGTDTQYF.

The chain carries TRBV29-1 and TRBJ2-1, with TRBD2 as a possible D gene (5 bases). This CDR3 is built from 14 residues. From germline, CDR1 is SQVTM and CDR2 ANQGSEA. Trimming stripped 4 bases from V and 0 bases from J, with 10 bases between. CDR3 loop: CSVVGLSSYNEQFF. The CDR3 DNA reads TGCAGCGTTGTCGGACTCAGCTCCTACAATGAGCAGTTCTTC.

As concerns this clone: Other DNA sequences of this sample code for an identical CDR3. CDR3 in DNA: TGTGCCAGCTCCCCCCGCACAGGGTCTGGTCAGCCCCAGCATTTT. This sequence encodes CASSPRTGSGQPQHF. The chain joins TRBV18 to TRBJ1-5; D is perhaps TRBD1 (6 bases). Trimming pared 6 bases from V and 6 bases from J, leaving 18 bases between. CDR1 and CDR2 from the germline V gene are KGHSH and LQKENI. The CDR3 covers 15 residues.

The chain is built from TRBV4-3 and TRBJ1-4; D remains ambiguous. Germline V gives CDR1 LGHNA, CDR2 YSLEER. CDR3 length: 15 residues. V lost 4 bases to trimming and J lost 3 bases, with 12 bases between them. The CDR3 DNA follows: TGCGCCAGCAGCCGCACAGACGTGGCTAATGAAAAACTGTTTTTT. It translates to CASSRTDVANEKLFF.

This chain joins TRBV9 and TRBJ1-1; tentative D call: TRBD1 (5 bases). CDR3 length: 13 residues. CDR1 is SGDLS, CDR2 YYNGEE, per germline. The V end lost 0 bases, the J end lost 6 bases, and 9 bases lay between the germline ends. The CDR3 spells CASSVGWGAEAFF. CDR3 sequence (DNA): TGTGCCAGCAGCGTAGGATGGGGGGCTGAAGCTTTCTTT. Combining the CDR3 with reference TRBV9 and TRBJ1-1 gives the whole variable domain DSGVTQTPKHLITATGQRVTLRCSPRSGDLSVYWYQQSLDQGLQFLIQYYNGEERAKGNILERFSAQQFPDLHSELNLSSLELGDSALYFCASSVGWGAEAFFGQGTRLTVV.

The gene calls are TRBV7-2 and TRBJ2-7, with TRBD1 as a possible D gene (7 bases). Germline CDR1 is SGHTA and CDR2 is FQGNSA. Trimming shortened V by 6 bases and J by 0 bases, and 27 bases separated the two germline ends. The CDR3 sequence is 19 residues long. The chain's CDR3 is CASRPRQGSGGDPSYEQYF. The CDR3 DNA sequence: TGTGCCAGCAGACCCAGACAGGGATCAGGCGGGGACCCCTCCTACGAGCAGTACTTC.

This chain uses TRBV24-1 with TRBJ2-1; TRBD1 matches 9 bases. Germline CDR1 reads KGHDR; CDR2 reads SFDVKD. The CDR3 runs 16 residues. The trim removed 0 bases at V and 7 bases at J, leaving 6 bases unmatched. The CDR3 nucleotides are TGTGCCACCAGTGATTTGCAAACAGGGGGCTGGAATGAGCAGTTCTTC. Its translation is CATSDLQTGGWNEQFF.

The sample holds one count of this clone. This chain links TRBV14 with TRBJ1-3; D gene ambiguous. CDR1 and CDR2 (germline): SGHDN, FVKESK. This CDR3 is built from 16 residues. V dropped 1 base and J dropped 0 bases, with 10 bases sitting between them. Written as DNA, the CDR3 is TGTGCCAGCAGCCAAGCCAGGCCTTACTCTGGAAACACCATATATTTT. It encodes CASSQARPYSGNTIYF.

The V call is TRBV27, the J call TRBJ1-4; 7 nucleotides line up with TRBD1. Germline assignment: CDR1 MNHEY and CDR2 SMNVEV (reference sequence). The length of the CDR3 is 14 residues. V dropped 5 bases and J dropped 4; count of bases not matched to a gene: 4. In DNA, the CDR3 is TGTGCCAGCAGTAGGGGGGACAGTAATGAAAAACTGTTTTTT. This gives the protein CASSRGDSNEKLFF. Complete variable domain (other parts from reference TRBV27 and TRBJ1-4): EAQVTQNPRYLITVTGKKLTVTCSQNMNHEYMSWYRQDPGLGLRQIYYSMNVEVTDKGDVPEGYKVSRKEKRNFPLILESPSPNQTSLYFCASSRGDSNEKLFFGSGTQLSVL.